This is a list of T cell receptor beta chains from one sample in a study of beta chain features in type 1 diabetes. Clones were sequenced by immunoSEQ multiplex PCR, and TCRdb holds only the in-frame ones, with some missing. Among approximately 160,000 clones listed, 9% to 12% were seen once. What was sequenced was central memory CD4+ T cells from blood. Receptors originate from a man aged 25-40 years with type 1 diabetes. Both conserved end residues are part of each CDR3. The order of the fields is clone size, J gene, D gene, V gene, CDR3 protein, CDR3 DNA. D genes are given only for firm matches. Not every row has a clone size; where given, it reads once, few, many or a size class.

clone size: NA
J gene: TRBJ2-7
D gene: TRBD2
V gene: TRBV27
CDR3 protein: CASSTLGLAGVEQYF
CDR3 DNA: TGTGCCAGCAGTACCTTGGGACTAGCGGGAGTCGAGCAGTACTTC

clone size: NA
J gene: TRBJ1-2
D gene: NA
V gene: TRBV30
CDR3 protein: CAWSRGIGYGYTF
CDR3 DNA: TGTGCCTGGAGTAGAGGGATAGGCTATGGCTACACCTTC

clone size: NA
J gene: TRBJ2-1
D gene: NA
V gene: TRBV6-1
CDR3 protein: CASTSTVGAGEQFF
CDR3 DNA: TGTGCCAGCACCTCCACCGTCGGTGCGGGTGAGCAGTTCTTC

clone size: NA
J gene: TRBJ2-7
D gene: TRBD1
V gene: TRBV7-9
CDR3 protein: CASSTNDRGPLDEQYF
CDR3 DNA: TGTGCCAGCAGCACTAACGACAGGGGGCCTCTTGACGAGCAGTACTTC

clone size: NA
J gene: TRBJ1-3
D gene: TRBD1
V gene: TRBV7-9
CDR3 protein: CASSPTGVAGNTIYF
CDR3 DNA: TGTGCCAGCAGTCCGACAGGGGTGGCTGGAAACACCATATATTTT

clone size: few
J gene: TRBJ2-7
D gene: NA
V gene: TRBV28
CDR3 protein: CASHPGHSYEQYF
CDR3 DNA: TGTGCCAGTCATCCGGGACATTCCTACGAGCAGTACTTC

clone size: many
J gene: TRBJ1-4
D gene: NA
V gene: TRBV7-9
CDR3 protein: CASSLGQGRSATNEKLFF
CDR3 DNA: TGTGCCAGCAGCTTGGGCCAGGGGCGTTCTGCAACTAATGAAAAACTGTTTTTT

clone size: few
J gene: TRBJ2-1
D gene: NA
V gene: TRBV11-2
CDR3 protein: CASSFPLLGSSYNEQFF
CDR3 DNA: TGTGCCAGCAGCTTCCCCCTTTTGGGGAGCTCCTACAATGAGCAGTTCTTC

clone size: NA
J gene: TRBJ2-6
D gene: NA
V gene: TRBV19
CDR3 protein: CASKDGRGVSGANVLTF
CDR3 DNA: TGTGCCAGTAAGGACGGCAGGGGAGTCTCTGGGGCCAACGTCCTGACTTTC

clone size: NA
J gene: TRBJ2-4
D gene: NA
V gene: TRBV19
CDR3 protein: CASSNLIAKNIQYF
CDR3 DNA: TGTGCCAGTAGTAACCTAATAGCCAAAAACATTCAGTACTTC

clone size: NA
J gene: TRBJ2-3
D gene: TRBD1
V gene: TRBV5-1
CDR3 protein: CASSLIQGAWDTQYF
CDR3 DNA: TGCGCCAGCAGCTTGATCCAGGGGGCATGGGATACGCAGTATTTT

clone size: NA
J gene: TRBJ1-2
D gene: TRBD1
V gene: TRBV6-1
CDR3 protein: CASSEQGGLDYGYTF
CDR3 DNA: TGTGCCAGCAGTGAACAGGGGGGCCTCGACTATGGCTACACCTTC

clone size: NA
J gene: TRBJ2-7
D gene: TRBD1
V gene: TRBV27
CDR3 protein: CASSLGDRYYEQYF
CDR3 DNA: TGTGCCAGCAGTTTAGGGGACAGATACTACGAGCAGTACTTC

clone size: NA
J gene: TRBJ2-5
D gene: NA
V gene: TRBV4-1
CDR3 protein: CASSQGSGLQETQYF
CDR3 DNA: TGCGCCAGCAGCCAAGGAAGCGGGCTCCAAGAGACCCAGTACTTC

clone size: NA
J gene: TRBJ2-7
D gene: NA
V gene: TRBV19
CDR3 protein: CASSIPRAGRYEQYF
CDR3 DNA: TGTGCCAGTAGTATCCCCCGGGCAGGGCGTTACGAGCAGTACTTC

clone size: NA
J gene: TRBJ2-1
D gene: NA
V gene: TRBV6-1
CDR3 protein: CASSGGASLNEQFF
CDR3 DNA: TGTGCCAGCAGTGGCGGGGCAAGTCTCAATGAGCAGTTCTTC

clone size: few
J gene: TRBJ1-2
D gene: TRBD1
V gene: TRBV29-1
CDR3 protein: CSGGGQGAGYTF
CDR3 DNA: TGCAGCGGCGGGGGACAGGGGGCAGGCTACACCTTC

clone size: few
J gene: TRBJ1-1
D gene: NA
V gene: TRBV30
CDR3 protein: CASYIPRGLLKWETFF
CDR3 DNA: TGTGCCTCCTACATCCCGCGGGGGCTTCTCAAATGGGAGACTTTCTTT

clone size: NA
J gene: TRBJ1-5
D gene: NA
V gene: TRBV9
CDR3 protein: CASSVGVDSPNQPQHF
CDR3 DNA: TGTGCCAGCAGCGTAGGAGTCGACAGCCCTAATCAGCCCCAGCATTTT

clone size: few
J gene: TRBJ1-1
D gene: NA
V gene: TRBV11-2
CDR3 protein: CASSFTNTEAFF
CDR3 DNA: TGTGCCAGCAGCTTTACAAACACTGAAGCTTTCTTT

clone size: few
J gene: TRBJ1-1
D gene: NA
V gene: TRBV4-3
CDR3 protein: CASSQGVGADTEAFF
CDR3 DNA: TGCGCCAGCAGCCAAGGCGTAGGAGCGGACACTGAAGCTTTCTTT

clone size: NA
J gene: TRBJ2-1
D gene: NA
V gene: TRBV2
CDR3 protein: CASSEGGFGRKDEQFF
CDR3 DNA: TGTGCCAGCAGTGAAGGGGGATTCGGGAGAAAGGATGAGCAGTTCTTC

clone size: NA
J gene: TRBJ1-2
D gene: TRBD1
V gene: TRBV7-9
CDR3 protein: CASRAGTGLAGYTF
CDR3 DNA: TGTGCCAGCAGAGCCGGGACAGGGCTCGCTGGCTACACCTTC

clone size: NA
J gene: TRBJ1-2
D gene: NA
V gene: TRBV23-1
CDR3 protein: CASSPVVNYGYTF
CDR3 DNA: TGCGCCAGCAGTCCCGTCGTTAACTATGGCTACACCTTC

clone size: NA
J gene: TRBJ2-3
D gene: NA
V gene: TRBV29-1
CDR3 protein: CSVDRGEYSTDTQYF
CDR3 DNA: TGCAGCGTTGACCGGGGAGAGTATAGCACAGATACGCAGTATTTT

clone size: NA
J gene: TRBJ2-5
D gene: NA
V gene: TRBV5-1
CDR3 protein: CASSFGTPGTATQYF
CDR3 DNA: TGCGCCAGCAGCTTCGGGACACCCGGCACGGCGACCCAGTACTTC

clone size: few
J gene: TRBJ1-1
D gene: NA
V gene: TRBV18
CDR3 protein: CASSKGKSLAFF
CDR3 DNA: TGTGCCAGCTCGAAGGGGAAGTCTCTGGCTTTCTTT

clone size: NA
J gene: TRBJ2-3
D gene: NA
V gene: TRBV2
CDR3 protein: CASSGEAGTDTQYF
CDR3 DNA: TGTGCCAGCTCAGGGGAAGCGGGAACAGATACGCAGTATTTT

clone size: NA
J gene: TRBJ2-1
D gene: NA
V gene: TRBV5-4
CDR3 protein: CASSPPRVAAYNEQFF
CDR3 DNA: TGTGCCAGCAGCCCGCCCCGAGTAGCGGCCTACAATGAGCAGTTCTTC

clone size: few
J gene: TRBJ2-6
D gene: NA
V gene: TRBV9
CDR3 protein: CASSVSIREYSGANVLTF
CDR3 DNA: TGTGCCAGCAGCGTCTCCATTCGGGAATACTCTGGGGCCAACGTCCTGACTTTC

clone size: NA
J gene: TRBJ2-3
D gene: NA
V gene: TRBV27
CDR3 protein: CASSRQGGSDTQYF
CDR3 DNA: TGTGCCAGCAGCCGGCAGGGTGGATCAGATACGCAGTATTTT

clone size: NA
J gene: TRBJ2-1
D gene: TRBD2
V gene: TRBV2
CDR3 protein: CASRGSGDYNEQFF
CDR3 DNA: TGTGCCAGCAGGGGTAGCGGGGATTACAATGAGCAGTTCTTC

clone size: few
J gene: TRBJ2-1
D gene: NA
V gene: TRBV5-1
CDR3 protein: CASSLGQANEQFF
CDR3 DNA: TGCGCCAGCAGCTTGGGACAGGCCAATGAGCAGTTCTTC

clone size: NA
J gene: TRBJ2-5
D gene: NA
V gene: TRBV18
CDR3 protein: CASSPRAELAQETQYF
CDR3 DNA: TGTGCCAGCTCACCACGGGCCGAACTTGCCCAAGAGACCCAGTACTTC

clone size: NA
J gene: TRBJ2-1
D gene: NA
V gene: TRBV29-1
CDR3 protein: CSVTTVPEQFF
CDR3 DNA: TGCAGCGTGACCACAGTCCCTGAGCAGTTCTTC

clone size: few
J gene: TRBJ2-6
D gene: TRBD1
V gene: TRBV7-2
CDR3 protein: CASIPGQGSSSGANVLTF
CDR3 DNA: TGTGCCAGCATCCCGGGACAGGGGTCATCCTCTGGGGCCAACGTCCTGACTTTC

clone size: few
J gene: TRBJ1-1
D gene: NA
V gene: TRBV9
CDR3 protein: CASKPGLENTEAFF
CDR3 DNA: TGTGCCAGCAAGCCGGGTCTTGAGAACACTGAAGCTTTCTTT

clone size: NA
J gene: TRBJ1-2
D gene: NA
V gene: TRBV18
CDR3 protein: CASSPDTGYTF
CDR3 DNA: TGTGCCAGCTCACCTGACACTGGCTACACCTTC

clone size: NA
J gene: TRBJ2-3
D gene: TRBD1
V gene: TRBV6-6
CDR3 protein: CASSKNRGVTDTQYF
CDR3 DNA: TGTGCCAGCAGTAAAAACAGGGGCGTCACAGATACGCAGTATTTT

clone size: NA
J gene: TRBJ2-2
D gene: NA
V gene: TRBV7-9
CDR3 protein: CASSFSSGELFF
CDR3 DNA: TGTGCCAGCAGCTTCTCCTCCGGGGAGCTGTTTTTT

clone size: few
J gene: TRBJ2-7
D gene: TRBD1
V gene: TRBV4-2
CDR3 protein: CASSTGQGVSYEQYF
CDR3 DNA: TGTGCCAGCAGCACCGGACAGGGGGTATCCTACGAGCAGTACTTC

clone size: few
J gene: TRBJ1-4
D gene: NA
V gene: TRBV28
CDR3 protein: CASSEGQNEKLFF
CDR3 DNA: TGTGCCAGCAGTGAGGGACAAAATGAAAAACTGTTTTTT

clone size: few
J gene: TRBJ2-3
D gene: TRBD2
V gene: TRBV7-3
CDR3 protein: CASSRGGSGDTQYF
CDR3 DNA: TGTGCCAGCTCCCGGGGCGGGAGCGGGGATACGCAGTATTTT

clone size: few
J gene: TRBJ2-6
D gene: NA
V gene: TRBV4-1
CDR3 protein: CASSASGLRQGPSGANVLTF
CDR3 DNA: TGCGCCAGCAGCGCGAGCGGGCTCAGGCAGGGCCCCTCTGGGGCCAACGTCCTGACTTTC

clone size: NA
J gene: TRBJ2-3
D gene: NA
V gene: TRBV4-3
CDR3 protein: CASSQQYRVPYTDTQYF
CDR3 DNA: TGCGCCAGCAGCCAACAGTACAGGGTCCCCTACACAGATACGCAGTATTTT

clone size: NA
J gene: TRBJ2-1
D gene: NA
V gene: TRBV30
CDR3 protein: CAWSRRGLYNEQFF
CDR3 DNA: TGTGCCTGGAGTAGGAGGGGACTTTACAATGAGCAGTTCTTC

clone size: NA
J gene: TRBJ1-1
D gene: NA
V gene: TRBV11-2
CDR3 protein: CASSWEGSEAFF
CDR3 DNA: TGTGCCAGCAGCTGGGAAGGGAGTGAAGCTTTCTTT